These 18 T cell receptor beta chains were sequenced from one sample in a study of blood T cell repertoires in COVID-19. Profiled with immunoSEQ multiplex PCR; TCRdb holds only in-frame clones, not every one. This sample carries about 250,000 clones, roughly nine tenths of them seen once, and the ten largest clones take 3%. The sequenced sample was peripheral blood. These receptors all come from a man aged 18 to 29 with active or convalescent COVID-19.

The chain uses TRBV28 and TRBJ1-2; D is unresolved. The CDR3 has 15 residues. Germline CDR1 reads MDHEN; CDR2 reads SYDVKM. V shed 1 base and J shed 2 bases, with 11 bases lying between them. The CDR3 reads CASSLLRESNYGYTF. DNA for the CDR3: TGTGCCAGCAGTTTATTGCGGGAGTCCAACTATGGCTACACCTTC.

The chain has TRBV7-3 and TRBJ2-1, with D unclear. Germline V lookup: CDR1 SGHTA, CDR2 FQGTGA. The CDR3 loop spans 11 amino acids. The ends were cut back, 5 bases at V and 6 bases at J, with 5 bases in the middle. CDR3 nucleotides: TGTGCCAGCAGCACCGGCAATGAGCAGTTCTTC. Translated, it gives CASSTGNEQFF.

V usage is TRBV5-6 and J usage is TRBJ1-1, with 8 bases identical to TRBD1. The CDR3 has 17 residues. V shed 3 bases and J 1 base; nucleotides not matched to a gene: 11. Germline-derived CDR1 and CDR2 are SGHDT and YYEEEE. CDR3 DNA: TGTGCCAGCAGCTCGGACAGGGTGTATCGCTCGAACACTGAAGCTTTCTTT. It codes for CASSSDRVYRSNTEAFF.

This rearrangement joins TRBV9 to TRBJ1-2, with 11 bases matching TRBD1. V trimming: 4 bases; J trimming: 6 bases; junction bases outside the gene matches: 8. The CDR3 loop spans 15 amino acids. Germline V gives CDR1 SGDLS, CDR2 YYNGEE. Written as DNA, the CDR3 is TGTGCCAGCAGCATAGGGACAGGGGGTCTTGATGGCTACACCTTC. This codes for CASSIGTGGLDGYTF.

This chain connects TRBV2 to TRBJ1-4, with 7 bases lining up with TRBD1. CDR1 and CDR2 from the germline V gene are SNHLY and FYNNEI. This CDR3 is built from 14 residues. The V segment lost 5 bases and the J segment 9 bases; nucleotides outside the gene matches: 9. CDR3 DNA sequence: TGTGCCAGCAGTTTGTCACAGGGGAGTAAAAAACTGTTTTTT. Amino acid sequence: CASSLSQGSKKLFF. Complete variable domain (other parts from reference TRBV2 and TRBJ1-4): EPEVTQTPSHQVTQMGQEVILRCVPISNHLYFYWYRQILGQKVEFLVSFYNNEISEKSEIFDDQFSVERPDGSNFTLKIRSTKLEDSAMYFCASSLSQGSKKLFFGSGTQLSVL.

The DNA for the CDR3 is TGTGCCAGCAGCGTACTTTCCGGGGAGCTGTTTTTT. Translation gives CASSVLSGELFF. The chain carries TRBV9 and TRBJ2-2, with unresolved D. CDR3 size: 12 residues. V lost 1 base to trimming and J lost 6 bases, with 4 bases between them. Per the germline V gene, CDR1 is SGDLS and CDR2 is YYNGEE.

A single count supports this clone. The V call is TRBV28, the J call TRBJ2-4; 8 bases line up with TRBD1. Trimming cost V 3 bases and J 0 bases; bases outside gene matches: 4. Germline V gene data show CDR1 as MDHEN and CDR2 as SYDVKM. The CDR3 runs 16 residues. The CDR3 loop is CASSLSGGKAKNIQYF. DNA of the CDR3: TGTGCCAGCAGTTTGTCAGGGGGCAAAGCCAAAAACATTCAGTACTTC.

V is TRBV30 and J is TRBJ1-4, with D unclear. The germline V gene has CDR1 GTSNPN and CDR2 SVGIG (reference sequence). V dropped 4 bases and J dropped 5 bases, with 8 bases sitting between them. The CDR3 has 12 residues. The CDR3 sequence: CAWNGLNEKLFF. CDR3 bases: TGTGCCTGGAACGGACTAAATGAAAAACTGTTTTTT.

The rearrangement uses TRBV4-3 and TRBJ2-7; D is perhaps TRBD1 (5 bases). Per the germline V gene, CDR1 is LGHNA and CDR2 is YSLEER. The CDR3 runs 13 residues. Trimming stripped 4 bases from V and 3 bases from J, with 10 bases between. Here the CDR3 reads CASSPDSNYEQYF. Written as DNA, the CDR3 is TGCGCCAGCAGCCCCGACAGTAACTACGAGCAGTACTTC.

This clone was seen a handful of times. The rearrangement uses TRBV5-1 and TRBJ2-7; 8 positions agree with TRBD2. V was pared by 1 base and J by 4 bases, with 4 bases of the junction left unmatched. Germline values: CDR1 SGHRS, CDR2 YFSETQ. The CDR3 totals 14 residues. CDR3 region: CASSLTSGSYEQYF. The CDR3 coding sequence is TGCGCCAGCAGCTTGACTAGCGGCTCTTACGAGCAGTACTTC.

The chain couples TRBV27 to TRBJ2-1; 11 positions agree with TRBD2. V lost 2 bases and J lost 1; bases outside the gene matches: 1. The CDR3 sequence is 16 residues long. Germline CDR1 MNHEY, CDR2 SMNVEV (reference sequence). CDR3 loop: CASSLTSGRSYNEQFF. DNA for the CDR3: TGTGCCAGCAGTTTAACTAGCGGGAGATCCTACAATGAGCAGTTCTTC.

This chain uses TRBV6-2 or TRBV6-3 with TRBJ2-3, with 8 nucleotides matching TRBD2. The CDR3 totals 13 residues. Trimming removed 6 bases from V and 3 bases from J; junction bases left unmatched: 2. Germline CDR1 and CDR2: MNHEY and SVGEGT. The CDR3 nucleotides are TGTGCCAGCAGCTTAGCGGGGACAGATACGCAGTATTTT. Residues: CASSLAGTDTQYF.

Only one count was recorded for this clone. V gene TRBV5-1 combines with J gene TRBJ1-2; D perhaps matches TRBD1 (6 bases). The CDR3 totals 13 residues. Germline V gene data show CDR1 as SGHRS and CDR2 as YFSETQ. Trimming shortened V by 1 base and J by 6 bases, and 10 bases separated the two germline ends. In nucleotides, the CDR3 is TGCGCCAGCAGCTTGACAGGGAACCATGGCTACACCTTC. This gives the protein CASSLTGNHGYTF.

The chain uses TRBV11-2 and TRBJ1-5, with D uncertain. Trimming left V 5 bases short and J 0 bases short, with 23 bases between. CDR3 length equals 19 residues. The V gene's germline CDR1 is SGHAT and CDR2 FQNNGV. CDR3 coding DNA: TGTGCCAGCAGCCCAAGACACCCCTCCCGGCCCAATAGCAATCAGCCCCAGCATTTT. It yields the protein CASSPRHPSRPNSNQPQHF.

The gene calls are TRBV19 and TRBJ1-2; D ambiguous. Between the trimmed V and J ends, which lost 3 bases and 6 bases, there was a span of 14 bases. This CDR3 contains 14 residues. Germline V gene lookup returns CDR1 LNHDA and CDR2 SQIVND (reference sequence). The DNA for the CDR3 is TGTGCCAGTAGTATTCGATGGGCAAGGAATGGCTACACCTTC. Residues: CASSIRWARNGYTF.

The rearrangement links TRBV6-6 to TRBJ1-4; D gene uncertain. The CDR3 extends over 14 amino acids. Germline loops: CDR1 MNHNY, CDR2 SVGAGI (reference sequence). Trimming cost V 0 bases and J 8 bases, with 10 bases left between them. The CDR3 spells CASSYSFEREKLFF. Written as DNA, the CDR3 is TGTGCCAGCAGTTACTCCTTTGAGCGAGAAAAACTGTTTTTT.

The V and J genes are TRBV11-2 and TRBJ1-2, with D hard to call. V was trimmed by 1 base and J by 6 bases, leaving 12 bases between them. Germline lookup yields CDR1 SGHAT and CDR2 FQNNGV. The CDR3 runs to 14 residues. CDR3 region: CASSLGSSLHGYTF. CDR3 nucleotide sequence: TGTGCCAGCAGCTTAGGATCGAGCCTCCATGGCTACACCTTC.

The gene calls are TRBV9 and TRBJ2-1; tentative D call: TRBD2 (5 bases). This CDR3 has 15 residues. The germline V gene encodes CDR1 SGDLS and CDR2 YYNGEE. The ends were cut back, 2 bases at V and 6 bases at J, with 15 bases in the middle. DNA for the CDR3: TGTGCCAGCAGCGTTGGCCTCGCGAGGGCCAATGAGCAGTTCTTC. It specifies CASSVGLARANEQFF.